These T cell receptor beta chains were read from a single sample in a study of Graves' ophthalmopathy and Graves' hyperthyroidism. TCRdb recomputed calls from the multiplex PCR reads with MiXCR, one row per CDR3 protein. The sample has 1 million to 1.3 million distinct CDR3 sequences; 35% to 40% are singletons. Source material: peripheral blood or thyroid tissue (not recorded which). All receptors come from an adult man with Graves' hyperthyroidism. The CDR3 runs from the conserved cysteine through the conserved F or W. D genes are given only for firm matches. Size is omitted from some rows. Given values are once, few, many or a class for expanded clones.

>14|TRBJ1-2|many|NA|TRBV12-3/TRBV12-4
TGTGCCAGCAGTCTACGGGGCAACGTCTATGGCTACACCTTC
CASSLRGNVYGYTF
>17|TRBJ1-2|many|TRBD1|TRBV19
TGTGCCACCCTTAACCCGGGACAGGGTAGGATCGACTATGGCTACACCTTC
CATLNPGQGRIDYGYTF
>15|TRBJ2-7|many|NA|TRBV7-8
TGTGCCAGCAGTCGCGGGGAGGCAAACTCCTACGAGCAGTACTTC
CASSRGEANSYEQYF
>17|TRBJ2-6|many|TRBD2|TRBV5-1
TGCGCCAGCAGATGGGGACTAGCGGGCTCTGGGGCCAACGTCCTGACTTTC
CASRWGLAGSGANVLTF
>15|TRBJ2-5|many|TRBD2|TRBV20-1
TGCAGTGCTAGTTTACTAGCGGGAGTCCAGGAGACCCAGTACTTC
CSASLLAGVQETQYF
>14|TRBJ2-7|NA|NA|TRBV20-1
TGCAGCGCCTTGGGGACCGACAGCTCCTACGAGCAGTACTTC
CSALGTDSSYEQYF
>10|TRBJ1-1|many|NA|TRBV29-1
TGCAGCGGCGGGAACACTGAAGCTTTCTTT
CSGGNTEAFF
>12|TRBJ1-2|NA|TRBD1|TRBV7-8
TGTGCCAGCAGCCCCGGGACAGTAGGCTACACCTTC
CASSPGTVGYTF
>10|TRBJ1-1|NA|NA|TRBV6-5
TGTGCCAGCAAAAAGGGGGAAGCTTTCTTT
CASKKGEAFF
>14|TRBJ2-5|NA|NA|TRBV7-2
TGTGCCAGCAGCTTGAGTAGCAGCGAAGAGACCCAGTACTTC
CASSLSSSEETQYF
>15|TRBJ1-6|many|TRBD1|TRBV7-2
TGTGCCAGCAGCTTACCTACAGGGGCTAATTCACCCCTCCACTTT
CASSLPTGANSPLHF
>15|TRBJ1-1|NA|NA|TRBV10-3
TGTGCCAGCAGCGAAACCCCTAAGGGTTGGACTGAAGCTTTCTTT
CASSETPKGWTEAFF
>16|TRBJ1-1|many|TRBD1|TRBV15
TGTGCCACCAGCAGAGACCGGACAGGGAGAGGCTCTGAAGCTTTCTTT
CATSRDRTGRGSEAFF
>11|TRBJ1-1|NA|NA|TRBV30
TGTGCCTGGAGTGTCCGGGACTGGGCTTTCTTT
CAWSVRDWAFF
>15|TRBJ2-7|NA|TRBD2|TRBV6-6
TGTGCCAGCTCAATCCGGCTAGCGGGGGGCTACGAGCAGTACTTC
CASSIRLAGGYEQYF
>13|TRBJ1-4|many|NA|TRBV10-3
TGTGCCATCAGTGAGCCCGGTCGCGAAAAACTGTTTTTT
CAISEPGREKLFF
>13|TRBJ2-7|few|NA|TRBV11-1
TGTGCCAGCAGGCAGACCTGGAGCGACGAGCAGTACTTC
CASRQTWSDEQYF
>14|TRBJ1-5|NA|NA|TRBV7-2
TGTGCCAGCAGCTTATTCGGGGTCGTGCAGCCCCAGCATTTT
CASSLFGVVQPQHF
>14|TRBJ1-1|many|NA|TRBV10-3
TGTGCCAGCGAAGGACGCCGGGGGGTCACTGAAGCTTTCTTT
CASEGRRGVTEAFF
>15|TRBJ1-1|few|NA|TRBV7-9
TGTGCCAGCAGCTTGATATCGGCAGGGGAGACTGAAGCTTTCTTT
CASSLISAGETEAFF
>13|TRBJ2-7|NA|TRBD1|TRBV11-2
TGTGCCAGCAGCTTCGGGACAGTCCACGAGCAGTACTTC
CASSFGTVHEQYF
>12|TRBJ2-2|many|NA|TRBV10-3
TGTGCCACCACAGAAAACACCGGGGAGCTGTTTTTT
CATTENTGELFF
>17|TRBJ1-3|many|TRBD1|TRBV7-2
TGTGCCAGCAGCCGCCCCCCGGGGACAGGGGCTGGAAACACCATATATTTT
CASSRPPGTGAGNTIYF
>15|TRBJ2-2|many|TRBD1|TRBV7-6
TGTGCCAGCAGCAACCGGGACAGGGGGGCCGGGGAGCTGTTTTTT
CASSNRDRGAGELFF
>13|TRBJ1-2|many|TRBD1|TRBV15
TGTGCCACCAGCAGATCCGGACAGGGTGGCTACACCTTC
CATSRSGQGGYTF
>17|TRBJ2-5|few|NA|TRBV11-2
TGTGCCAGCAGCTTAGATCTGAGGGGTGTTATCCAAGAGACCCAGTACTTC
CASSLDLRGVIQETQYF
>12|TRBJ2-7|NA|TRBD1|TRBV6-1
TGTGCCAGCCTCGGACAGGGCTACGAGCAGTACTTC
CASLGQGYEQYF
>16|TRBJ2-7|few|NA|TRBV5-5
TGTGCCAGCAGATCCGGGGTGGGACTCTCCACCTACGAGCAGTACTTC
CASRSGVGLSTYEQYF
>14|TRBJ2-7|many|TRBD1|TRBV5-1
TGCGCCAGCACCCGCGTCGGACAGGGTCGCGAGCAGTACTTC
CASTRVGQGREQYF
>14|TRBJ2-5|NA|NA|TRBV4-1
TGCGCCAGCAGCCAAGATGCCGTTCTCGAGACCCAGTACTTC
CASSQDAVLETQYF
>18|TRBJ2-5|many|TRBD2|TRBV20-1
TGCAGTGCTAGAGATAGGCTAGCGGGTGGTTGGGGGCAAGAGACCCAGTACTTC
CSARDRLAGGWGQETQYF
>16|TRBJ2-7|many|TRBD2|TRBV7-2
TGTGCCAGCAGCTTAGCTCTAGCGGGAGGGTCTGACGAGCAGTACTTC
CASSLALAGGSDEQYF